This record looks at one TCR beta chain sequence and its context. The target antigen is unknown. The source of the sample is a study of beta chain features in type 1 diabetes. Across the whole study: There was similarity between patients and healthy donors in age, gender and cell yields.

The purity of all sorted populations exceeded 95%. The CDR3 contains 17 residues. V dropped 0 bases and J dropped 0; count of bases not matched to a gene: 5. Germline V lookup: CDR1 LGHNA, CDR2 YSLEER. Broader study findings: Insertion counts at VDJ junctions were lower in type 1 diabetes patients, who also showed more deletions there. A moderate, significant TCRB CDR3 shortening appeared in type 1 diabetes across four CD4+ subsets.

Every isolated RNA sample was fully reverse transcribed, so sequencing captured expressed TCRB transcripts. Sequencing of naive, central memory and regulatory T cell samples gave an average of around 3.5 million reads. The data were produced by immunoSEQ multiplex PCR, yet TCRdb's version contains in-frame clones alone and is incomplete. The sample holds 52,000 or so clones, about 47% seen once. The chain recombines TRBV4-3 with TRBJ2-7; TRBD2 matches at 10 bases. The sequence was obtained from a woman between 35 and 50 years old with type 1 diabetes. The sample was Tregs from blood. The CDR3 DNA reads TGCGCCAGCAGCCAAGAACCTAGCGGGAGTGTCTCCTACGAGCAGTACTTC. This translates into CASSQEPSGSVSYEQYF.